This TCR beta chain is drawn from a study of OX40 agonist ivuxolimab in advanced cancers. General observations from the study: The CD4+ and CD8+ T cells in the blood had expanded clonally by week 6 at 0.1 to 3.0 mg/kg.

Looked up from germline, CDR1 is WNHNN and CDR2 is SYGVQD (reference sequence). There are 14 residues in the CDR3. V lost 4 bases, J lost 3 bases, and 5 bases stayed unmatched. Sequencing was performed with immunoSEQ multiplex PCR; in TCRdb, only in-frame clones are kept and a portion is missing. The profile shows 100,000 or so clones, 80% to 95% of them singletons. Worth noting for this clone: No antigen is known for it.

This chain connects TRBV10-1 to TRBJ1-1, with 7 positions matching TRBD1. This sample comprised CD4+ or CD8+ T cells sorted from blood, obtained in a trial of the OX40 agonist ivuxolimab. This sequence was found in an adult with an advanced solid tumor such as melanoma, head and neck, liver or kidney cancer. The CDR3, as DNA: TGCGCCAGCAGTGTCGACAGGGTGGACACTGAAGCTTTCTTT. This encodes CASSVDRVDTEAFF.